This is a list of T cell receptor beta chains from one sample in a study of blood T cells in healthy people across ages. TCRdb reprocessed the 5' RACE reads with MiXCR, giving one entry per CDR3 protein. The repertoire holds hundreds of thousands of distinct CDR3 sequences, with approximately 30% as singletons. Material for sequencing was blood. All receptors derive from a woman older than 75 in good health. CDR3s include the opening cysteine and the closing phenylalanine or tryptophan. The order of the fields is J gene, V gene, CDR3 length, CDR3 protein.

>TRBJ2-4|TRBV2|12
CAGSLWGNIQYF
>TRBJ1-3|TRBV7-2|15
CASSLDPKPGNTIYF
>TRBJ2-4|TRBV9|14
CASSPRDRGGIQYF
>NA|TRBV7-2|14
CASSLESIWETQYF
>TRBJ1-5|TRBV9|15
CASSAQGVWGQPQHF
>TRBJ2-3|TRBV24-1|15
CATSDLLQAGDTQYF
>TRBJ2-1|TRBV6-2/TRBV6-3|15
CASRLAGGPGNEQFF
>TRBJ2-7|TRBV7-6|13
CASSLATGSEQYF
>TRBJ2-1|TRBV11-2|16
CASSLEGGGNYNEQFF
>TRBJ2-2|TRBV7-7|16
CASSPESWPHDGELFF
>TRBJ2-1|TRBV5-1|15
CASSRAGTGAHEQFF
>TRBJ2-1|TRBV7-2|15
CASSTGLAIGDEQFF
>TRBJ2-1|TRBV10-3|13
CATGTSHSDEQFF
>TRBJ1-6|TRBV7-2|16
CASSLVAQGGHSPLHF
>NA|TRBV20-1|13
CSASGTEICEQYF
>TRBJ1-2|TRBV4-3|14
CASIQVPSNYGYTF
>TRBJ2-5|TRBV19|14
CASSIGQGAETQYF
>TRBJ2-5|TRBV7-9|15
CASSLDRGKQETQYF
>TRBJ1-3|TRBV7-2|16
CASSLAGGGSGNTIYF
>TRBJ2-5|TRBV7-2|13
CAGNRGDGETQYF
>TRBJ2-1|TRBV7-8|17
CASCRLAGGPEYNEQFF
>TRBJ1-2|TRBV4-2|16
CASSHPNGGNNYGYTF